Below are 30 T cell receptor beta chains sequenced from a single sample in a study of response to subunit inactivated influenza vaccine (dated by TCRdb to 2016 to 2018). Receptor amplification or capture employed RT-PCR. Data came from an Illumina HiSeq 2500. TCRdb ran its own pipeline on the public reads, namely fastp trimming at Q25 and MiXCR clone calling, and kept in-frame beta chains. Identical CDR3 protein sequences are pooled into one entry, listed with their most common genes and DNA. The sample data list about 540,000 distinct CDR3 sequences, and 12% to 15% of these were observed just once. The ten largest clones add up to around 10% of the sample. The sample in question was PBMCs from blood, obtained less than 13 days after vaccination. The receptors originated from a man aged 45-65 years who received an inactivated influenza vaccine. Donor details come from another sample of the same person, matched by shared clones.

This clonotype has more than one count but fewer than ten. The chain recombines TRBV20-1 with TRBJ1-1, with D possibly matching TRBD1 (5 bases). The germline V and J ends were trimmed by 5 bases and 6 bases, with 16 bases remaining between them. This CDR3 region has 13 residues. In germline, CDR1 is DFQATT, CDR2 SNEGSKA (reference sequence). The CDR3 nucleotides are TGCAGTGCTCCTAGCCCAGGGCTAGCTGAAGCTTTCTTT. Its translation is CSAPSPGLAEAFF.

In this sample, this clonotype turned up a few times. The DNA for the CDR3 is TGTGCCAGCAGCCGCCTCGGAGCGGGGGGGCATAATGAGCAGTTCTTC. It encodes CASSRLGAGGHNEQFF. The chain employs TRBV3-1 and TRBJ2-1, with 10 bases that match TRBD2. J was trimmed by 7 bases and V by 4 bases; bases with no gene match: 10. The CDR3 runs 16 residues. Germline CDR1 reads LGHDT; CDR2 reads YNNKEL (reference sequence).

This clonotype has a handful of counts. The V gene is TRBV25-1, the J gene TRBJ2-7; 8 nucleotides align to TRBD2. The CDR3 contains 15 residues. Trimming took 1 base from V and 2 from J; bases not matched to a gene: 4. From germline, CDR1 is MGHDK and CDR2 SYGVNS. The CDR3 spells CASSEWDSGAYEQYF. As DNA, the CDR3 is TGTGCCAGCAGTGAATGGGATAGCGGGGCCTACGAGCAGTACTTC.

This clonotype was found many times. The CDR3 is CASSRTGDLYNSPLHF. For the CDR3, the DNA is TGTGCCAGCAGCCGGACAGGGGACCTCTATAATTCACCCCTCCACTTT. This chain connects TRBV12-3 or TRBV12-4 to TRBJ1-6, with 9 nucleotides matching TRBD1. CDR3 size: 16 residues. Losses at the gene ends were 6 bases for V and 3 bases for J; bases not matched to a gene: 6.

The chain couples TRBV19 to TRBJ1-5, with TRBD1 identical over 8 bases. This CDR3 contains 15 residues. Germline V gene sequence: CDR1 LNHDA, CDR2 SQIVND (reference sequence). With V trimmed by 5 bases and J by 6 bases, 9 bases remained unmatched. The CDR3, as DNA: TGTGCCAGTAGTGCCGGACAGGGCAAGGGTCAGCCCCAGCATTTT. This translates into CASSAGQGKGQPQHF. The full variable domain, completed using reference TRBV19 and TRBJ1-5, is DGGITQSPKYLFRKEGQNVTLSCEQNLNHDAMYWYRQDPGQGLRLIYYSQIVNDFQKGDIAEGYSVSREKKESFPLTVTSAQKNPTAFYLCASSAGQGKGQPQHFGDGTRLSIL.

The chain links TRBV4-2 to TRBJ2-3, with D perhaps TRBD1 or TRBD2 (5 bases each). The V gene lost 1 base and the J gene lost 0 bases, with 11 bases spanning the gap. The germline gives CDR1 LGHNA, CDR2 YNFKEQ. The CDR3 contains 16 residues. The DNA of the CDR3 is TGTGCCAGCAGCCAAGGTCTCGGGGCTAGCACAGATACGCAGTATTTT. It specifies CASSQGLGASTDTQYF.

V and J are TRBV24-1 and TRBJ2-7; D remains unclear. The germline V gene encodes CDR1 KGHDR and CDR2 SFDVKD. Between the trimmed V and J ends, which lost 3 bases and 3 bases, there was a span of 2 bases. This CDR3 spans 11 amino acids. The CDR3 sequence is CATSDDYEQYF. The CDR3 nucleotides read TGTGCCACCAGTGATGACTACGAGCAGTACTTC.

The chain couples TRBV5-5 to TRBJ2-7; tentative D call: TRBD2 (5 bases). The V and J ends lost 0 bases and 0 bases respectively, with 13 bases between them. The CDR3 consists of 16 residues. Germline lookup yields CDR1 SGHKS and CDR2 YYEKEE (reference sequence). The CDR3 nucleotides read TGTGCCAGCAGCTTGGAGGGAGCCCACAGCTCCTACGAGCAGTACTTC. Its protein product is CASSLEGAHSSYEQYF. The variable domain in full, completed from reference TRBV5-5 and TRBJ2-7, reads DAGVTQSPTHLIKTRGQQVTLRCSPISGHKSVSWYQQVLGQGPQFIFQYYEKEERGRGNFPDRFSARQFPNYSSELNVNALLLGDSALYLCASSLEGAHSSYEQYFGPGTRLTVT.

This clonotype was observed a handful of times. The CDR3 loop is CSGTTSTDTQYF. CDR3 in DNA: TGCAGCGGGACTACCAGCACAGATACGCAGTATTTT. The genes are TRBV29-1 and TRBJ2-3; the D gene is possibly TRBD2 (6 bases). This CDR3 region has 12 residues. Germline CDR1 and CDR2: SQVTM and ANQGSEA. V was pared by 7 bases and J by 0 bases, with 8 bases between.

The chain carries TRBV4-1 and TRBJ2-2; TRBD1 aligns across 9 bases. This CDR3 region has 15 residues. V shed 0 bases and J 5 bases; nucleotides not matched to a gene: 1. Germline V lookup: CDR1 MGHRA, CDR2 YSYEKL. The CDR3: CASSQETGGTGELFF. The CDR3 region has the DNA TGCGCCAGCAGCCAAGAGACAGGGGGGACCGGGGAGCTGTTTTTT.

V is TRBV20-1 and J is TRBJ2-7; D gene ambiguous. CDR1 and CDR2 from the germline V gene are DFQATT and SNEGSKA (reference sequence). This CDR3 region has 12 residues. V was trimmed by 6 bases and J by 3 bases, leaving 12 bases between them. The CDR3 DNA reads as TGCAGTGCCCCTCGGCAGAGCTACGAGCAGTACTTC. The encoded protein is CSAPRQSYEQYF.

In its sample, this clonotype was seen a few times. The genes are TRBV7-2 and TRBJ1-4; the D gene is possibly TRBD1 (5 bases). The CDR3 is 14 amino acids. CDR1 is SGHTA and CDR2 is FQGNSA in the germline V gene. V was clipped by 1 base and J by 6 bases, with 9 bases between them. CDR3 in amino acids: CASSLDRNHEKLFF. CDR3 sequence (DNA): TGTGCCAGCAGCTTAGACAGGAACCATGAAAAACTGTTTTTT. Together with reference TRBV7-2 and TRBJ1-4, the CDR3 gives the full variable domain: GAGVSQSPSNKVTEKGKDVELRCDPISGHTALYWYRQSLGQGLEFLIYFQGNSAPDKSGLPSDRFSAERTGGSVSTLTIQRTQQEDSAVYLCASSLDRNHEKLFFGSGTQLSVL.

The V call is TRBV9, the J call TRBJ2-5; D is perhaps TRBD1 (6 bases). Looked up from germline, CDR1 is SGDLS and CDR2 is YYNGEE. Trimming removed 6 bases from V and 5 bases from J, with 20 bases in between. This CDR3 comprises 15 residues. CDR3 in amino acids: CASTIGPGAGETQYF. CDR3 sequence (DNA): TGTGCCAGCACCATAGGGCCAGGGGCGGGCGAGACCCAGTACTTC.

As regards this clonotype: A much larger clone is a single base away; this may be a read error. The chain recombines TRBV20-1 with TRBJ2-3; 8 nucleotides align to TRBD2. The CDR3 has 16 amino acids. Germline trimming cut 3 bases from V and 6 bases from J; bases unmatched to any gene: 14. The germline V gene has CDR1 DFQATT and CDR2 SNEGSKA (reference sequence). As DNA, the CDR3 is TGCAGTGCTAGGTCGGGGGGGGTCTGCGGTACGGATACGCAGTATTTT. It encodes CSARSGGVCGTDTQYF.

This clonotype was seen more than once but under ten times. The rearrangement links TRBV5-5 to TRBJ1-1; a possible D gene is TRBD1 (6 bases). V lost 1 base and J lost 1, with 20 bases in between. The length of the CDR3 is 18 residues. Germline V lookup: CDR1 SGHKS, CDR2 YYEKEE (reference sequence). The CDR3 here is CASSLILVMDRGNTEAFF. CDR3 in DNA: TGTGCCAGCAGCTTGATTTTAGTTATGGACAGAGGGAACACTGAAGCTTTCTTT.

This clonotype occurred a few times. CDR3 bases: TGTGCCAGCAGCTTGGACAGGGTAGGATCTTCACCCCTCCACTTT. This sequence encodes CASSLDRVGSSPLHF. V usage is TRBV7-9 and J usage is TRBJ1-6; 8 positions match TRBD1. The ends lost 3 bases at V and 9 bases at J; junction bases unmatched: 7. This CDR3 contains 15 residues. Germline assignment: CDR1 SEHNR and CDR2 FQNEAQ (reference sequence).

This clonotype has only a few counts. This sequence joins TRBV27 and TRBJ2-2; D could derive from TRBD1 or TRBD2 (5 bases each). V was pared by 7 bases and J by 7 bases, with 16 bases between. Germline CDR1 and CDR2: MNHEY and SMNVEV (reference sequence). The CDR3 runs to 14 residues. In nucleotides, the CDR3 is TGTGCCAGCACCCCTGTCGGGGCCGGCGGGGAGCTGTTTTTT. Translation gives CASTPVGAGGELFF.

The chain recombines TRBV7-9 with TRBJ2-3; the match to TRBD2 covers 13 bases. V shed 4 bases and J 2 bases; nucleotides not matched to a gene: 3. The CDR3 is 16 amino acids. CDR1 and CDR2 (germline): SEHNR, FQNEAQ (reference sequence). This chain's CDR3 is CASSSGLAGVTDTQYF. CDR3 coding DNA: TGTGCCAGCAGCTCCGGACTAGCGGGGGTCACAGATACGCAGTATTTT.

This clonotype was detected ten times or more. The V call is TRBV6-1, the J call TRBJ2-2; 12 bases agree with TRBD2. V trimming: 6 bases; J trimming: 5 bases; junction bases outside the gene matches: 4. There are 15 residues in the CDR3. The germline V gene encodes CDR1 MNHNS and CDR2 SASEGT. The CDR3 bases are TGTGCCAGCAGCAAACTAGCGGGGGGTACCGGGGAGCTGTTTTTT. It is translated as CASSKLAGGTGELFF.

V and J are TRBV30 and TRBJ1-2; D remains ambiguous. The length of the CDR3 is 13 residues. Germline values: CDR1 GTSNPN, CDR2 SVGIG (reference sequence). Trimming removed 3 bases at V and 9 bases at J, with 17 bases between. CDR3 bases: TGTGCCTGGAGGTCCCGGTCCCTTTGGAGCTACACCTTC. This encodes CAWRSRSLWSYTF. Based on the CDR3 plus reference TRBV30 and TRBJ1-2, the full variable domain is SQTIHQWPATLVQPVGSPLSLECTVEGTSNPNLYWYRQAAGRGLQLLFYSVGIGQISSEVPQNLSASRPQDRQFILSSKKLLLSDSGFYLCAWRSRSLWSYTFGSGTRLTVV.

This clonotype occurred many times. The chain uses TRBV7-2 and TRBJ2-3; D not certain. There are 16 residues in the CDR3. Germline V gene lookup returns CDR1 SGHTA and CDR2 FQGNSA. V was shortened by 5 bases and J by 3 bases, with 18 bases between the two germline ends. The CDR3 loop reads CASSQFFHQLTDTQYF. The CDR3, as DNA: TGTGCCAGCAGCCAGTTTTTCCACCAACTAACAGATACGCAGTATTTT.

This rearrangement joins TRBV20-1 to TRBJ1-4; D possibly corresponds to TRBD1 (5 bases). The germline V gene has CDR1 DFQATT and CDR2 SNEGSKA (reference sequence). Trimming removed 3 bases from V and 4 bases from J, with 12 bases in between. The CDR3 covers 14 residues. CDR3 sequence: CSARNTQGNEKLFF. Written as DNA, the CDR3 is TGCAGTGCTAGGAACACGCAGGGTAATGAAAAACTGTTTTTT.

This clonotype showed up many times. The gene calls are TRBV10-3 and TRBJ2-7; no reliable D call. The germline V gene has CDR1 ENHRY and CDR2 SYGVKD. This CDR3 comprises 11 residues. The V end lost 2 bases, the J end lost 2 bases, and 1 base lay between the germline ends. CDR3 residues: CAISETYEQYF. The CDR3 nucleotides are TGTGCCATCAGTGAGACCTACGAGCAGTACTTC.

This clonotype was counted a few times. The chain links TRBV6-5 to TRBJ2-7; D unclear. The germline V gene has CDR1 MNHEY and CDR2 SVGAGI. Between the trimmed V and J ends, which lost 0 bases and 2 bases, there was a span of 11 bases. The CDR3 consists of 15 residues. In DNA, the CDR3 is TGTGCCAGCAGTTACTCTATCCACCAGCCCTACGAGCAGTACTTC. Amino acids: CASSYSIHQPYEQYF.

About this clonotype: A junction end diverges from the germline sequence, so it may reflect a read error. The chain employs TRBV5-1 and TRBJ2-7; D is ambiguous. This CDR3 region has 14 residues. The germline V gene encodes CDR1 SGHRS and CDR2 YFSETQ. The CDR3 is CVSSPNGPPYEQYF. CDR3 nucleotides: TGCGTCAGCAGCCCTAACGGCCCACCCTACGAGCAGTACTTC.

The CDR3 DNA is TGTGCCAGCAGCCCAAGCAATCAGCCCCAGCATTTT. Translating gives CASSPSNQPQHF. The genes are TRBV7-6 and TRBJ1-5; no clear D gene. Germline CDR1 and CDR2: SGHVS and FNYEAQ. CDR3 length: 12 residues. Trimming stripped 5 bases from V and 1 base from J, with 3 bases between.

The chain carries TRBV7-9 and TRBJ2-3; 7 bases are a match to TRBD1. The junction had 11 bases not matched to a gene; V was cut back by 3 bases and J by 2 bases. Germline V gene lookup returns CDR1 SEHNR and CDR2 FQNEAQ (reference sequence). The CDR3 length is 17 residues. The CDR3 DNA reads as TGTGCCAGCAGCTTCCGGACAGGTGCGCCTTCCACAGATACGCAGTATTTT. Translating it yields CASSFRTGAPSTDTQYF.

This clonotype came up many times. The rearrangement links TRBV11-2 to TRBJ2-6; D may be TRBD1 (6 bases). The CDR3 consists of 17 residues. Trimming pared 2 bases from V and 4 bases from J, leaving 15 bases between. The germline V gene has CDR1 SGHAT and CDR2 FQNNGV. CDR3 sequence reads: CASSLSPQGYGANVLTF. The CDR3 coding sequence is TGTGCCAGCAGCTTATCCCCACAGGGTTACGGGGCCAACGTCCTGACTTTC.

The rearrangement links TRBV6-1 to TRBJ1-2, with D possibly being TRBD1 (5 bases). This CDR3 is 16 amino acids long. Trimming pared 6 bases from V and 6 bases from J, leaving 23 bases between. Germline-derived CDR1 and CDR2 are MNHNS and SASEGT. CDR3 sequence: CASRSGAAPDLNGYTF. The CDR3 DNA sequence: TGTGCCAGCAGATCCGGGGCCGCCCCAGATCTTAATGGCTACACCTTC.

The CDR3 sequence is CASSHPLAGGITDTQYF. The CDR3 nucleotides read TGTGCCAGCAGCCACCCACTAGCGGGGGGGATCACAGATACGCAGTATTTT. V is TRBV3-1 and J is TRBJ2-3, with 13 nucleotides matching TRBD2. CDR1 and CDR2 (germline): LGHDT, YNNKEL (reference sequence). The CDR3 spans 17 residues. The J segment lost 2 bases and the V segment lost 3 bases, leaving 5 bases of the junction unmatched.